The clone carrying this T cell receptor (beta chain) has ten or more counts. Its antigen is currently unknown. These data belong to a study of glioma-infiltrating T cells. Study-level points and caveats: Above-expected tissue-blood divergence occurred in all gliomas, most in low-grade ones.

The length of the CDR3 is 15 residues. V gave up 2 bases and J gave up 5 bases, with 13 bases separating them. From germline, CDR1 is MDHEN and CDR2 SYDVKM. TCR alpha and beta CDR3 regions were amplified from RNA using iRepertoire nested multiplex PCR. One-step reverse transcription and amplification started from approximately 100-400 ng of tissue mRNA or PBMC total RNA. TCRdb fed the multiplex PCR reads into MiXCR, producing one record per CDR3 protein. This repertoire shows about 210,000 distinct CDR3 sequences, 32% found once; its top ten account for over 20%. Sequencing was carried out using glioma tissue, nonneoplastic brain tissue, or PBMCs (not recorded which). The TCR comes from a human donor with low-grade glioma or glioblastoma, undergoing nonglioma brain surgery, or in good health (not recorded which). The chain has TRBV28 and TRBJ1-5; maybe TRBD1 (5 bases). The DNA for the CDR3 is TGTGCCAGCAGTTTAGCGGGGGGTGGGTATCAGCCCCAGCATTTT. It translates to CASSLAGGGYQPQHF.